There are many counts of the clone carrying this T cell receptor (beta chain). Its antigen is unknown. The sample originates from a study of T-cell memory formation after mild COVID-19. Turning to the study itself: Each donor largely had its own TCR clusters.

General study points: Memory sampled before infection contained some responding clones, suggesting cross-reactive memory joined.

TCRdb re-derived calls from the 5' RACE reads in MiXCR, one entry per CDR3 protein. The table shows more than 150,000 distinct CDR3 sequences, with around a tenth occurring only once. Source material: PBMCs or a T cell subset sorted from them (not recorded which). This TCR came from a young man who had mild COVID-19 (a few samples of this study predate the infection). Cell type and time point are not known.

CDR3 in amino acids: CASSQQGMGQPQHF. In nucleotides, the CDR3 is TGCGCCAGCAGCCAGCAGGGAATGGGCCAGCCCCAGCATTTT. The chain joins TRBV4-1 to TRBJ1-5, with D possibly being TRBD1 (5 bases). Trimming removed 3 bases from V and 7 bases from J, with 13 bases in between. This CDR3 comprises 14 residues. The V gene's germline CDR1 is MGHRA and CDR2 YSYEKL.